This TCR beta chain was found in a study of CD8+ T cells in alopecia areata (dated by TCRdb to 2016 to 2019). Background on the whole study: The treated patients took part in an open-label pilot trial in which moderate-to-severe alopecia areata was treated with oral tofacitinib at 5 to 10 mg twice daily. Human TCRbeta sequencing covered scalp tissue and sorted CD4+ and CD8+ peripheral blood T cells from patchy and totalis/universalis alopecia areata patients and healthy controls. RNA came from the PAXgene miRNA kit for fixed scalp, the miRNeasy kit for PBMCs, and the RNeasy kit for mouse skin. Patients on tofacitinib were biopsied at baseline and after 4 and 24 weeks of treatment, and several of the patients also had a later scalp biopsy. Scalp clonality was compared among normal scalp (n=4), patchy alopecia areata scalp (n=8), and alopecia totalis/universalis scalp (n=8). To study T cell clonal expansion in alopecia areata, the researchers applied high-throughput TCRbeta sequencing to both the C3H/HeJ mouse model and human patients. immunoSEQ multiplex PCR using 35 Vbeta forward primers and 13 Jbeta reverse primers was used to amplify TCRbeta CDR3 regions. Tofacitinib was administered for 6 to 18 months, and 6 months of follow-up off drug were then conducted to assess delayed response and recurrence. Findings and caveats that apply to the study as a whole: Shared TCR sequences between patients were less evident than in mice, which may be partly attributable to HLA diversity in the patient population. Higher clonality and more expanded CD8+ clones were observed in lesional scalp than in normal scalp, particularly in alopecia totalis/universalis, a finding suggestive of antigenic drive. Unlike mouse skin, where gammadelta T cells dominate, normal human skin contains resident alphabeta T cells that get sequenced too, which complicates analysis of the scalp TCR repertoire.

Libraries were constructed by the immunoSEQ multiplex PCR assay. For TCR sequencing, RNA was extracted from every sample and reverse transcribed into cDNA to serve as template. SuperScript III was used for first-strand cDNA synthesis, primed with a 2:1 mix of oligo-dT and random hexamers. A synthetic immune receptor repertoire was used to measure amplification bias, and any remaining bias was corrected computationally. The source study handled its data this way. After raw reads were preprocessed to remove errors, the CDR3 was defined following IMGT conventions as running from the conserved cysteine to phenylalanine. Clonality was calculated as 1 minus Shannon entropy normalized by log2 of the number of productive unique TCRs. CD4 or CD8 identity of scalp clones was inferred by cross-referencing scalp TCRbeta sequences with sorted blood CD4 and CD8 repertoires. The table comes from immuneACCESS by way of TCRdb, which keeps in-frame sequences with V and J called. Part of the clones is missing from these tables; in studies checked, under half for an unresolved V gene and the rest for unknown reasons. V and J calls and clone size come straight from that table; D and trimming were deduced from the DNA. The table for this sample lists some 170,000 clones; about 67% of them were counted only once. The top ten constitute 11% of the sample.

This specimen's time point label, per the study, means: baseline before oral tofacitinib. From alopecia areata patients, peripheral blood was collected along with lesional scalp punch biopsies. PBMCs were isolated by density centrifugation and stained for CD3, CD4 and CD8, and CD4+ and CD8+ T cells were sorted on a FACSAria. Notes on this clone: Its antigen is not yet known. Per-base quality was not reported, and no clone a single base away is much larger than it.

Reading the germline V gene gives CDR1 MNHEY and CDR2 SVGAGI. Including cysteine and phenylalanine, the CDR3 has 14 amino acids. Kept here is only the CDR3 DNA, which spans 42 bases and is read in frame from base 1. V is reduced by 2 bases and J by 6 bases, leaving a spacing of 13 bases between them. This chain is built from TRBV6-5 and TRBJ1-2; tentative D gene TRBD1, with 5 bases matching. The TCR comes from a human donor with alopecia areata. The sample consisted of CD8+ T cells sorted from blood, taken at week 0. The DNA sequence is TGTGCCAGCAGTTACCGGGAGGGGAGAGATGGCTACACCTTC. It encodes CASSYREGRDGYTF.